This TCR beta chain originates from a study of Ad26.COV2.S vaccination and SARS-CoV-2 variants. On the study more broadly: Donor was assigned to the Ad26.COV2.S arm of trial COV1001.

This CDR3 spans 16 amino acids. Trimming took 0 bases from V and 5 from J; bases not matched to a gene: 8. Germline lookup yields CDR1 MGHRA and CDR2 YSYEKL. Assay used: immunoSEQ multiplex PCR; TCRdb lists only in-frame clones, some missing. The data contain 300,000 to 350,000 clones, more than 70% of them seen just once; the ten biggest clones take up roughly 2.1%. Indicated treatment: over 15 received Ad26.COV2.S at low or high dose, single or two shots; several received placebo; per-sample allocation not given. The investigators took samples on day 63 after the first vaccine or placebo injection.

The sample was peripheral blood, taken in a trial of Ad26.COV2.S vaccine versus placebo. The clonotype comes from a person between 18 and 65 years old who received the Ad26.COV2.S COVID-19 vaccine or a placebo. The genes are TRBV4-1 and TRBJ1-2; TRBD1 matches 8 bases. In DNA, the CDR3 is TGCGCCAGCAGCCAAGATTCAGGGGGCAAACTTTATGGCTACACCTTC. This codes for CASSQDSGGKLYGYTF.